Listed below are T cell receptor beta chains from one sample, sequenced in a study of T cell repertoires and Cas9 in healthy adults. Clones were sequenced by immunoSEQ multiplex PCR, and TCRdb holds only the in-frame ones, with some missing. This sample carries 22,000 or so clones, under 95% of them seen once, and the ten largest clones take roughly 0.78%. The sequenced sample was CD4+ effector T cells (CD127+, CD25-, CD137-, CD154-) from PBMCs; culture status not recorded. The receptors originated from a human donor in good health. CDR3s include the opening cysteine and the closing phenylalanine or tryptophan. A D gene is named only where the DNA matches it firmly. Clone sizes are given selectively: once, few, many, or a class where the clone is expanded.

- TRBJ1-1 TRBV6-5 - CASSTRPGNTEAFF TGTGCCAGCAGTACCCGACCTGGGAACACTGAAGCTTTCTTT
TRBD1 TRBJ1-1 TRBV5-1 - CASGFTGAGNTEAFF TGCGCCAGCGGGTTCACAGGGGCGGGGAACACTGAAGCTTTCTTT
TRBD2 TRBJ2-5 TRBV28 - CASSPTSGSQETQYF TGTGCCAGCAGTCCGACTAGCGGGAGTCAAGAGACCCAGTACTTC
TRBD1 TRBJ2-5 TRBV28 - CAGRDRGAETQYF TGTGCCGGAAGGGACAGGGGAGCGGAGACCCAGTACTTC
- TRBJ1-1 TRBV11-2 - CASSWARNAEAFF TGTGCCAGCAGCTGGGCGCGGAACGCTGAAGCTTTCTTT
- TRBJ2-3 TRBV30 - CAWAPGLHYTDTQYF TGTGCCTGGGCACCGGGATTGCACTACACAGATACGCAGTATTTT
- TRBJ2-5 TRBV11-2 once CASSFAIQETQYF TGTGCCAGCAGCTTCGCAATTCAAGAGACCCAGTACTTC
- TRBJ2-1 TRBV30 - CAWSQGYEQFF TGTGCCTGGAGCCAGGGCTATGAGCAGTTCTTC
TRBD2 TRBJ2-3 TRBV10-1 - CASGDPGTSGRATDTQYF TGCGCCAGCGGGGACCCTGGGACTAGCGGGAGGGCTACAGATACGCAGTATTTT
TRBD1 TRBJ1-2 TRBV4-2 - CASSSRTGRSHGVYGYTF TGTGCCAGCAGCTCCCGGACAGGGAGATCGCATGGAGTCTATGGCTACACCTTC
TRBD2 TRBJ2-3 TRBV12-5 - CASGLGTSGSLRYTDTQYF TGTGCTAGTGGTTTAGGGACTAGCGGGAGTCTCCGATACACAGATACGCAGTATTTT
TRBD1 TRBJ2-2 TRBV11-3 - CASSLEPDREAGELFF TGTGCCAGCAGCTTAGAACCGGACAGGGAAGCCGGGGAGCTGTTTTTT
- TRBJ2-3 TRBV30 once CARRLIGTDTQYF TGTGCCCGTAGACTAATCGGAACAGATACGCAGTATTTT
TRBD1 TRBJ1-2 TRBV27 - CASSSLDRGVGYTF TGTGCCAGCAGTTCCCTAGACAGGGGGGTCGGCTACACCTTC
- TRBJ2-3 TRBV19 - CASSPMSTGGTDTQYF TGTGCCAGTAGTCCCATGTCGACTGGTGGGACAGATACGCAGTATTTT
TRBD1 TRBJ2-3 TRBV28 - CASSWIRGARQGATDTQYF TGTGCCAGCAGTTGGATAAGGGGGGCAAGACAGGGGGCAACAGATACGCAGTATTTT
- TRBJ1-2 TRBV7-2 - CASSPSAAAYGYTF TGTGCCAGCAGCCCCAGTGCAGCCGCCTATGGCTACACCTTC
- TRBJ2-7 TRBV4-3 - CASSQARGPHYEQYF TGCGCCAGCAGCCAAGCGCGGGGGCCCCACTACGAGCAGTACTTC
TRBD1 TRBJ1-1 TRBV5-6 - CATSSGTGVGNTEAFF TGTGCCACCTCCTCGGGGACAGGGGTGGGGAACACTGAAGCTTTCTTT
TRBD1 TRBJ2-7 TRBV9 - CASKRTGDSYEQYF TGTGCCAGCAAACGGACAGGGGACTCCTACGAGCAGTACTTC
- TRBJ1-2 TRBV7-9 - CASSFIRGRENYGYTF TGTGCCAGCAGCTTTATAAGGGGGAGAGAGAACTATGGCTACACCTTC
- TRBJ1-6 TRBV9 - CASSVRQTSSPLHF TGTGCCAGCAGCGTAAGACAAACAAGTTCACCCCTCCACTTT
- TRBJ1-2 TRBV13 - CASSSRGRVSYGYTF TGTGCCAGCAGCTCAAGAGGCAGGGTAAGCTATGGCTACACCTTC
- TRBJ2-1 TRBV11-3 - CASSPSSVSNEQFF TGTGCCAGCAGCCCGTCTAGCGTTTCCAATGAGCAGTTCTTC
- TRBJ2-3 TRBV25-1 - CASSGPLSTDTQYF TGTGCCAGCTCTGGACCCCTTTCCACAGATACGCAGTATTTT
- TRBJ2-3 TRBV2 - CASPGRTTYTDTQYF TGTGCCAGCCCAGGACGGACCACTTACACAGATACGCAGTATTTT
- TRBJ2-1 TRBV18 - CASSPRVADNEQFF TGTGCCAGCTCACCCAGGGTAGCGGACAATGAGCAGTTCTTC
- TRBJ1-2 TRBV5-6 - CASRQAPSGGYTF TGTGCCAGCAGACAAGCACCGAGCGGGGGCTACACCTTC
TRBD2 TRBJ2-2 TRBV11-2 few CASSLTPGRGEAGELFF TGTGCCAGCAGCTTAACCCCGGGGCGGGGGGAGGCCGGGGAGCTGTTTTTT